One sample yielded the 2 T cell receptor beta chains listed below, sequenced in a study of breast tumors, draining lymph nodes, adjacent tissues. One entry per CDR3 protein results from TCRdb running MiXCR on the multiplex PCR reads. The sample yields 14,000 or so distinct CDR3 sequences, roughly 50% seen once. Sample: tumor-adjacent breast tissue. Source of these receptors: a female donor with breast cancer. Some clones in this sample may be carry-over from other donors' samples.

This chain links TRBV19 with TRBJ1-5; TRBD1 might be the D (5 bases). The CDR3 runs 16 residues. Per germline, CDR1 LNHDA and CDR2 SQIVND (reference sequence). V was trimmed by 1 base and J by 4 bases, leaving 14 bases between them. CDR3 in amino acids: CASSIVGAGRNQPQHF. The CDR3, as DNA: TGTGCCAGTAGTATAGTAGGGGCAGGGAGGAATCAGCCCCAGCATTTT.

The rearrangement uses TRBV10-3 and TRBJ1-1, with D hard to call. Germline V CDR1 and CDR2: ENHRY, SYGVKD. V dropped 10 bases and J dropped 0 bases, with 12 bases sitting between them. The CDR3 spans 13 residues. In DNA, the CDR3 is TGTGCCAAATCCCAGGATCTGAACACTGAAGCTTTCTTT. Translating gives CAKSQDLNTEAFF.